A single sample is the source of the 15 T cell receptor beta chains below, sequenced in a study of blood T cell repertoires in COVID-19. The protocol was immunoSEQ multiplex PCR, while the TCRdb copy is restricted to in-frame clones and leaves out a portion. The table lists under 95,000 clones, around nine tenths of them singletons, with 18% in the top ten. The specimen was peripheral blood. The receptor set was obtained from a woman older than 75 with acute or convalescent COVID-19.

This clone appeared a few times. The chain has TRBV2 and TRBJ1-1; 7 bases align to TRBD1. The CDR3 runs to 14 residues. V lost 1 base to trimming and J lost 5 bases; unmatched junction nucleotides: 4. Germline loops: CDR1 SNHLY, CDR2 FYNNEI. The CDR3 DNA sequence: TGTGCCAGCAGTGAAGGGGGACAGAGAACTGAAGCTTTCTTT. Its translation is CASSEGGQRTEAFF.

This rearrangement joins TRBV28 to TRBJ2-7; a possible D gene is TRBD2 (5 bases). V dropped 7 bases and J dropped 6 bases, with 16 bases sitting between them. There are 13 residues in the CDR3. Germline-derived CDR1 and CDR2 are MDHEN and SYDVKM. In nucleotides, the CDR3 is TGTGCCAGCACGAACCAGGTGAGGGCCGAGCAGTACTTC. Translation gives CASTNQVRAEQYF.

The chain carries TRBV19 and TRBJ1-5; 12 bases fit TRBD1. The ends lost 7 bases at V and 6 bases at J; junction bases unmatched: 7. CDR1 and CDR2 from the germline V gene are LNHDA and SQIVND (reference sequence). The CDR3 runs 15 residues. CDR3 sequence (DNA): TGTGCCAGTAACCCCGGGACAGGGGGCCGTCAGCCCCAGCATTTT. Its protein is CASNPGTGGRQPQHF.

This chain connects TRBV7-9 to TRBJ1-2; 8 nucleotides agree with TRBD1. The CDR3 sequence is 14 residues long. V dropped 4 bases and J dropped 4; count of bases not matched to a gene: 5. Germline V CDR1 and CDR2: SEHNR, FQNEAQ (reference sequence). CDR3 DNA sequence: TGTGCCAGCAGCTGGACAGGGTATGGCTATGGCTACACCTTC. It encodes CASSWTGYGYGYTF.

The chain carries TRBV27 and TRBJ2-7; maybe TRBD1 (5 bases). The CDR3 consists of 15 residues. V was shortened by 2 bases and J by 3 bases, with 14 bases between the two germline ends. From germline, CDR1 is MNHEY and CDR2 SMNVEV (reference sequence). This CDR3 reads CASSLMWGLSYEQYF. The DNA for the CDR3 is TGTGCCAGCAGTTTAATGTGGGGCCTGAGCTACGAGCAGTACTTC.

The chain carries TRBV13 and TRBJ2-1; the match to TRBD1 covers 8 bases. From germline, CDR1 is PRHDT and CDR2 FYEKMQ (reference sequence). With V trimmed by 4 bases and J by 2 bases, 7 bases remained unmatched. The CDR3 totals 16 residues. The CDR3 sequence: CASSSLLDRAYNEQFF. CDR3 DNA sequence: TGTGCCAGCAGCTCCCTCCTGGACAGGGCCTACAATGAGCAGTTCTTC.

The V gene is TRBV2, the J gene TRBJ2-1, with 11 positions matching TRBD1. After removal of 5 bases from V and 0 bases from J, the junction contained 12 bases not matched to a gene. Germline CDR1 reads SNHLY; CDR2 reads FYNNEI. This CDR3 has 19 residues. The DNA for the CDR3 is TGTGCCAGCAGTCTCGACGGGACAGGGGGGCAGGGCTCCTACAATGAGCAGTTCTTC. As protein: CASSLDGTGGQGSYNEQFF.

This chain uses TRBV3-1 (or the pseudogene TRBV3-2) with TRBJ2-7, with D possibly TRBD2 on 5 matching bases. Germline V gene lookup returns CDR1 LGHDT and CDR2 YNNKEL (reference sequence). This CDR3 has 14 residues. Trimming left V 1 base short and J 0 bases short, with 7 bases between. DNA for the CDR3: TGTGCCAGCAGCCAAGCGGGGAGCTCCTACGAGCAGTACTTC. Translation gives CASSQAGSSYEQYF.

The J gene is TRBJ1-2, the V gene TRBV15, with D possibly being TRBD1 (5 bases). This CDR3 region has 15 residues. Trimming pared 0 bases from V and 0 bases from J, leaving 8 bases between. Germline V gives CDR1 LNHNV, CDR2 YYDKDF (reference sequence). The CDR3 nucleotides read TGTGCCACCAGCAGAGAGGCAGGGCCTAACTATGGCTACACCTTC. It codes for CATSREAGPNYGYTF.

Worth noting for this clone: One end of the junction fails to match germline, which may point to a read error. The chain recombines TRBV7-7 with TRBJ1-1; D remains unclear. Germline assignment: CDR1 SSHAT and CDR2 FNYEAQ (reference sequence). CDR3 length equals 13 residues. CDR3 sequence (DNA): TGTGCTAGCAGCTTAGAGAGGGACACTGAAGCTTTCTTT. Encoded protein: CASSLERDTEAFF.

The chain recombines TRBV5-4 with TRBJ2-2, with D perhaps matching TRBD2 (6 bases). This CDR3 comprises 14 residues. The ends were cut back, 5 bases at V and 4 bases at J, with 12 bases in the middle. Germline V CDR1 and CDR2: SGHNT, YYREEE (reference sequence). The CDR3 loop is CASSSGGSTGELFF. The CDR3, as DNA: TGTGCCAGCAGTTCTGGGGGGTCCACCGGGGAGCTGTTTTTT. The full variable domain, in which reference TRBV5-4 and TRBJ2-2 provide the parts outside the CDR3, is ETGVTQSPTHLIKTRGQQVTLRCSSQSGHNTVSWYQQALGQGPQFIFQYYREEENGRGNFPPRFSGLQFPNYSSELNVNALELDDSALYLCASSSGGSTGELFFGEGSRLTVL.

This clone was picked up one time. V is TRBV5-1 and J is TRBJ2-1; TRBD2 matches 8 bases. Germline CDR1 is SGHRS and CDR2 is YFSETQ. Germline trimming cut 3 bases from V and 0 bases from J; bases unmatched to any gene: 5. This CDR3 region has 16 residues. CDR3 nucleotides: TGCGCCAGCAGCTACTCCGGGACTAGCTCCTACAATGAGCAGTTCTTC. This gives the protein CASSYSGTSSYNEQFF.

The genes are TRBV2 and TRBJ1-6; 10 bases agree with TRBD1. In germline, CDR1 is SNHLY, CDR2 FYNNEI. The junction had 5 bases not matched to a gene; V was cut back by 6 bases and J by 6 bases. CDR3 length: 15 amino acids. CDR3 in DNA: TGTGCCAGCAGAGCCGGGACAGGGGTTAATTCACCCCTCCACTTT. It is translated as CASRAGTGVNSPLHF.

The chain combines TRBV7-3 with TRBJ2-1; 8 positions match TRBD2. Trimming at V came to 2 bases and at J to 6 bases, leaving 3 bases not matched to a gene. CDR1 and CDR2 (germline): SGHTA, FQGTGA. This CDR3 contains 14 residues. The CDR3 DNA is TGTGCCAGCAGCTTAGAAACTAGCGGCAATGAGCAGTTCTTC. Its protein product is CASSLETSGNEQFF.

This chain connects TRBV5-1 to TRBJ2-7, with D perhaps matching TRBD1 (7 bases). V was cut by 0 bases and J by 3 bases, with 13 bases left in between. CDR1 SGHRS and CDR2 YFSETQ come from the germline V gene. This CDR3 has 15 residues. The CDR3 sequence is CASSLGGTADYEQYF. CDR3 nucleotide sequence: TGCGCCAGCAGCTTGGGCGGGACAGCAGACTACGAGCAGTACTTC.